This TCR beta chain was identified during a study of long-term antiretroviral therapy in people with HIV. Points from the study as a whole: HIV repertoire CDR3 lengths ranged less widely than those of controls.

About this clone itself: Its cognate antigen is unknown.

The CDR3 length is 14 residues. Germline CDR1 is SGHKS and CDR2 is YYEKEE (reference sequence). With 2 bases removed from V and 6 bases from J, the gap between germline ends came to 14 bases. Samples were assayed with immunoSEQ v3.0 at survey level. Clones were read by immunoSEQ multiplex PCR, and TCRdb kept only the in-frame ones, dropping some. The sample lists 20,000 or so clones, roughly 82% occurring once. Sequencing was performed on unsorted PBMCs, taken 5.9 years after starting antiretroviral therapy. The sequence was obtained from a man aged 25-45 years with HIV. The chain employs TRBV5-5 and TRBJ1-2; D is unresolved. The CDR3, as DNA: TGTGCCAGCAGCTTTACGGGGAGGGTTAATGGCTACACCTTC. Translation gives CASSFTGRVNGYTF. Based on the CDR3 plus reference TRBV5-5 and TRBJ1-2, the full variable domain is DAGVTQSPTHLIKTRGQQVTLRCSPISGHKSVSWYQQVLGQGPQFIFQYYEKEERGRGNFPDRFSARQFPNYSSELNVNALLLGDSALYLCASSFTGRVNGYTFGSGTRLTVV.